Shown below are 22 T cell receptor beta chains from a single sample sequenced in a study of T-cell reconstitution after alpha-beta-depleted transplantation in children (dated by TCRdb to between 2015 and 2016). Libraries were built with PCR. Sequencer: Illumina HiSeq 2500. Molecular barcoding was employed in the preparation of TCR libraries, with unique molecular identifiers being used to normalize TCRbeta repertoire quantification. TCRdb itself trimmed the public reads at Q25 with fastp, ran MiXCR and retained productive beta chains. Rows are combined by CDR3 protein, so each entry shows the most common genes and DNA. In this sample the table shows around 400,000 distinct CDR3 sequences, about a fifth of which occur a single time. The ten largest make up less than 4.5% of the sample. Specimen: PBMCs from the stem cell graft donor, collected from the stem cell graft. Every receptor here comes from a human donor who donated a stem cell graft to a child with acute myeloid leukemia.

The chain couples TRBV29-1 to TRBJ2-1, with 14 positions matching TRBD2. V trimming: 6 bases; J trimming: 4 bases; junction bases outside the gene matches: 11. Germline V gene sequence: CDR1 SQVTM, CDR2 ANQGSEA. The CDR3 totals 17 residues. The CDR3 sequence is CSVVPGLAGVMYNEQFF. CDR3 bases: TGCAGCGTAGTCCCGGGACTAGCGGGAGTCATGTACAATGAGCAGTTCTTC.

This clonotype was detected many times. The chain recombines TRBV28 with TRBJ2-1; TRBD2 agrees at 12 bases. The CDR3 is 16 amino acids. CDR1 is MDHEN and CDR2 is SYDVKM in the germline V gene. V lost 2 bases, J lost 5 bases, and 4 bases stayed unmatched. The CDR3 nucleotides read TGTGCCAGCAGTTTAGAACTAGCGGGAGGCAACAATGAGCAGTTCTTC. Translated, it gives CASSLELAGGNNEQFF.

V is TRBV24-1 and J is TRBJ2-2, with 8 bases matching TRBD2. CDR1 and CDR2 (germline): KGHDR, SFDVKD. V shed 3 bases and J 0 bases; nucleotides not matched to a gene: 5. The CDR3 is made up of 17 amino acids. The CDR3 region has the DNA TGTGCCACCAGTGATGAGAGCGGGAGAGCGAACACCGGGGAGCTGTTTTTT. Translation: CATSDESGRANTGELFF.

Only a few counts were recorded for this clonotype. The rearrangement uses TRBV5-6 and TRBJ1-1; the D is unclear. Deletions cut 1 base from V and 0 bases from J, with 13 bases between. Germline V lookup: CDR1 SGHDT, CDR2 YYEEEE. The CDR3 has 16 residues. In nucleotides, the CDR3 is TGTGCCAGCAGCTTGAGGCGCCTGAGGCTGAACACTGAAGCTTTCTTT. This codes for CASSLRRLRLNTEAFF.

Many counts were recorded for this clonotype. The chain combines TRBV29-1 with TRBJ2-7, with TRBD2 identical over 10 bases. The germline gives CDR1 SQVTM, CDR2 ANQGSEA. The V segment lost 1 base and the J segment 6 bases; nucleotides outside the gene matches: 6. The CDR3 loop spans 14 amino acids. The CDR3 loop reads CSVEAQAGGFEQYF. CDR3 coding DNA: TGCAGCGTTGAAGCTCAAGCGGGAGGGTTCGAGCAGTACTTC.

This clonotype came up a few times. The chain uses TRBV20-1 and TRBJ1-4, with TRBD1 as a possible D gene (6 bases). This CDR3 is built from 13 residues. V lost 5 bases, J lost 7 bases, and 14 bases lay in between. The germline gives CDR1 DFQATT, CDR2 SNEGSKA (reference sequence). The DNA of the CDR3 is TGCAGTGCTTTACAGGGTTCCAGTGAAAAACTGTTTTTT. Protein sequence: CSALQGSSEKLFF.

The CDR3 nucleotides read TGTGCCAGCAGCTTGGTTACTAGCGCGAGCACAGATACGCAGTATTTT. Its translation is CASSLVTSASTDTQYF. The chain is built from TRBV5-8 and TRBJ2-3, with TRBD2 matching over 7 bases. Germline V gives CDR1 SGHTS, CDR2 YDEGEE. This CDR3 has 16 amino acids. Unmatched junction bases numbered 4, after V lost 0 bases and J lost 0 bases.

The V call is TRBV25-1, the J call TRBJ1-1; D not certain. This CDR3 spans 13 amino acids. Germline V CDR1 and CDR2: MGHDK, SYGVNS. Trimming left V 5 bases short and J 1 base short, with 8 bases between. The CDR3 DNA reads as TGTGCCAGCAGTCCTTGGAGGAACACTGAAGCTTTCTTT. Residues: CASSPWRNTEAFF.

As to this clonotype: At one end, the junction sequence differs from germline, possibly due to a read error. This rearrangement joins TRBV6-2 or TRBV6-3 to TRBJ2-1, with D perhaps matching TRBD1 or TRBD2 (5 bases each). Germline values: CDR1 MNHEY, CDR2 SVGEGT. CDR3 length: 12 amino acids. The CDR3 sequence: CASRYLKGTSLF. The DNA of the CDR3 is TGTGCCAGCAGGTACCTTAAGGGGACCTCACTCTTC.

This CDR3 reads CASSIVTGPEQFF. DNA of the CDR3: TGTGCCAGTAGTATAGTAACAGGGCCTGAGCAGTTCTTC. V and J are TRBV19 and TRBJ2-1, with a weak D call TRBD1 (6 bases). The germline V gene encodes CDR1 LNHDA and CDR2 SQIVND (reference sequence). There are 13 residues in the CDR3. V gave up 1 base and J gave up 9 bases, with 10 bases separating them.

This clonotype was observed a few times. This rearrangement joins TRBV20-1 to TRBJ2-2; 11 bases are shared with TRBD2. This CDR3 is 15 amino acids long. The trim removed 7 bases at V and 7 bases at J, leaving 11 bases unmatched. CDR1 and CDR2 (germline): DFQATT, SNEGSKA (reference sequence). The CDR3 bases are TGCAGTGTGCCGAAACTAGCGGGAGTTGGCGGGGAGCTGTTTTTT. It yields the protein CSVPKLAGVGGELFF.

This clonotype was counted many times. The rearrangement uses TRBV10-3 and TRBJ2-1, with 8 bases fitting TRBD2. CDR1 and CDR2 (germline): ENHRY, SYGVKD. The CDR3 loop spans 15 amino acids. J gave up 7 bases and V 7 bases, and 12 bases lay outside the gene matches. The CDR3 protein is CAITPRSAGVNEQFF. As DNA, the CDR3 is TGTGCCATCACTCCCCGTTCAGCGGGAGTTAATGAGCAGTTCTTC.

The chain is built from TRBV18 and TRBJ2-5; the D is unclear. V was pared by 4 bases and J by 1 base, with 7 bases between. Germline lookup yields CDR1 KGHSH and CDR2 LQKENI. The CDR3 is 13 amino acids. The DNA for the CDR3 is TGTGCCAGCTCACTTACGATCCAAGAGACCCAGTACTTC. This gives the protein CASSLTIQETQYF.

The chain carries TRBV20-1 and TRBJ1-1; possibly TRBD1 for D (6 bases). V dropped 7 bases and J dropped 0 bases, with 12 bases sitting between them. The CDR3 length is 13 residues. Germline V CDR1 and CDR2: DFQATT, SNEGSKA (reference sequence). CDR3 nucleotide sequence: TGCAGTGTCAGAGGGGGAGTGAACACTGAAGCTTTCTTT. Protein product: CSVRGGVNTEAFF.

In its sample, this clonotype was seen many times. V and J are TRBV27 and TRBJ1-2; the D gene is possibly TRBD1 (5 bases). This CDR3 spans 14 amino acids. The V end lost 2 bases, the J end lost 4 bases, and 11 bases lay between the germline ends. The germline CDR1 and CDR2 sequences are MNHEY and SMNVEV (reference sequence). DNA of the CDR3: TGTGCCAGCAGTTTACGGGACTCCACCTATGGCTACACCTTC. Protein: CASSLRDSTYGYTF.

Many counts were recorded for this clonotype. The chain combines TRBV29-1 with TRBJ1-2; no clear D. The CDR3 is 13 amino acids. The germline CDR1 and CDR2 sequences are SQVTM and ANQGSEA. The V gene lost 2 bases and the J gene lost 4 bases, with 11 bases spanning the gap. The CDR3 reads CSVESGDTYGYTF. CDR3 sequence (DNA): TGCAGCGTTGAATCAGGCGACACCTATGGCTACACCTTC.

This clonotype showed up just a few times. The chain employs TRBV7-7 and TRBJ2-3, with D maybe TRBD2 (6 bases). V gave up 1 base and J gave up 2 bases, with 7 bases separating them. The CDR3 spans 14 residues. CDR1 is SSHAT and CDR2 is FNYEAQ in the germline V gene (reference sequence). CDR3 residues: CASSLGRDTDTQYF. The CDR3, as DNA: TGTGCCAGCAGCTTAGGGCGGGACACAGATACGCAGTATTTT.

The table lists this clonotype with a few counts. The J gene is TRBJ2-7, the V gene TRBV20-1; 9 bases are shared with TRBD1. The CDR3 length is 14 residues. Looked up from germline, CDR1 is DFQATT and CDR2 is SNEGSKA (reference sequence). Trimming cost V 6 bases and J 2 bases; bases outside gene matches: 8. The CDR3 DNA sequence: TGCAGTGCCCCACGTGGACAGGGGACCTACGAGCAGTACTTC. This gives the protein CSAPRGQGTYEQYF.

This clonotype is classed as medium-sized. The rearrangement joins TRBV20-1 to TRBJ2-1; 12 positions agree with TRBD2. Germline V gene sequence: CDR1 DFQATT, CDR2 SNEGSKA (reference sequence). J lost 4 bases, V lost 4 bases, and 5 bases had no gene match. The CDR3 loop spans 15 amino acids. The CDR3 sequence is CSATGTSGLYNEQFF. Here the CDR3 DNA reads TGCAGTGCTACCGGGACTAGCGGGTTGTACAATGAGCAGTTCTTC.

The V call is TRBV10-2, the J call TRBJ1-1, with no clear D. This CDR3 spans 14 amino acids. Trimming stripped 0 bases from V and 0 bases from J, with 5 bases between. Germline V gene data show CDR1 as WSHSY and CDR2 as SAAADI. CDR3 amino acids: CASSESLVNTEAFF. As DNA, the CDR3 is TGCGCCAGCAGTGAGTCACTGGTGAACACTGAAGCTTTCTTT.

This clonotype has a handful of counts. This chain links TRBV6-1 with TRBJ2-1; possibly TRBD2 for D (7 bases). V shed 7 bases and J shed 4 bases, with 23 bases lying between them. There are 17 residues in the CDR3. CDR1 and CDR2 (germline): MNHNS, SASEGT. Here the CDR3 DNA reads TGTGCCAGCAAAAGGGGGGGTGTCGACAGACTATACAATGAGCAGTTCTTC. Encoded protein: CASKRGGVDRLYNEQFF.

This clonotype appeared a few times. V gene TRBV29-1 combines with J gene TRBJ2-3, with 7 positions matching TRBD2. CDR1 and CDR2 from the germline V gene are SQVTM and ANQGSEA. V lost 6 bases, J lost 2 bases, and 8 bases stayed unmatched. The CDR3 loop spans 14 amino acids. The CDR3: CSVSGRLNTDTQYF. The CDR3, as DNA: TGCAGCGTGTCCGGGAGGCTTAACACAGATACGCAGTATTTT.